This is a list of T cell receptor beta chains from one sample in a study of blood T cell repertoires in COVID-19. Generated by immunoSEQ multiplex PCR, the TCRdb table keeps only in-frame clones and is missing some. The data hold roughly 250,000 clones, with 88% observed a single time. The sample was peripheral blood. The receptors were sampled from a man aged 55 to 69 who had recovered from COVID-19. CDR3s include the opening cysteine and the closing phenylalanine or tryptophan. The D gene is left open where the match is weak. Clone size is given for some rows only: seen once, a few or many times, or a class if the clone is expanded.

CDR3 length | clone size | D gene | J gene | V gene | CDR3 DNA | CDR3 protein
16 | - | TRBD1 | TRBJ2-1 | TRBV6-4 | TGTGCCAGCAGTGAGGGACAGGTGAGCTCCTACAATGAGCAGTTCTTC | CASSEGQVSSYNEQFF
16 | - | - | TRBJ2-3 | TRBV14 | TGTGCCAGCAGCCCCCGGAGAATAGCAAGCACAGATACGCAGTATTTT | CASSPRRIASTDTQYF
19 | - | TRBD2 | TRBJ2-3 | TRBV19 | TGTGCCAGTAGTTCCCCAGGGACTAGCGGGGGGGCCTCCGGAGATACGCAGTATTTT | CASSSPGTSGGASGDTQYF
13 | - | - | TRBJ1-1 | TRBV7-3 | TGTGCCAGCAGCTTAGGTGCGACAGGTGAAGCTTTCTTT | CASSLGATGEAFF
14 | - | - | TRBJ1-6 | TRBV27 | TGTGCCAGCAGGTACACGGAGGCTAATTCACCCCTCCACTTT | CASRYTEANSPLHF
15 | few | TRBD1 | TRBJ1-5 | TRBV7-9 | TGTGCCAGCAGCGCGGGACAGGGAGACAATCAGCCCCAGCATTTT | CASSAGQGDNQPQHF
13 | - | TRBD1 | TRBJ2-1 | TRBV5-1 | TGCGCCAGCAGCTTGGCAACAGGGGACGAGCAGTTCTTC | CASSLATGDEQFF
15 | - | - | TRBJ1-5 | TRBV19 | TGTGCCAGTAGTACCGGACAGCAGCCCAATCAGCCCCAGCATTTT | CASSTGQQPNQPQHF
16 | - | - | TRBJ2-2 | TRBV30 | TGTGCCTGGAGTGTAGGCAGGCGGAGGGGCACCGGGGAGCTGTTTTTT | CAWSVGRRRGTGELFF
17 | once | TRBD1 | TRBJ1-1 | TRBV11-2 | TGTGCCAGCAGCTCAGGGGGGACAGGGGGCTTGGTCACTGAAGCTTTCTTT | CASSSGGTGGLVTEAFF
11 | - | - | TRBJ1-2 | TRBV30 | TGTGCCGGAGGTCGGGGCTATGGCTACACCTTC | CAGGRGYGYTF
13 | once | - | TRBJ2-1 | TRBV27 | TGTGCCAGCAGTACCCTAGGTCGGGATGAGCAGTTCTTC | CASSTLGRDEQFF
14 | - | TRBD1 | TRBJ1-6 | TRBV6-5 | TGTGCCAGCAGCCGCGGACAGGGTAATTCACCCCTCCACTTT | CASSRGQGNSPLHF
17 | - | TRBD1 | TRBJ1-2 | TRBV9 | TGTGCCAGCAGCGTAGGGACCGGGACAGCTAGCAACTATGGCTACACCTTC | CASSVGTGTASNYGYTF
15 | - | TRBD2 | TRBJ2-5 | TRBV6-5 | TGTGCCAGCAGTTACAGTTCTGGACTAGCGGAGACCCAGTACTTC | CASSYSSGLAETQYF
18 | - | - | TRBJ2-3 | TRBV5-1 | TGCGCCAGCAGCCAGAGGGGCCGGACGGGGGGCCTTTCAGATACGCAGTATTTT | CASSQRGRTGGLSDTQYF
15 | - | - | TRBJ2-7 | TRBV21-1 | TGTGCCAGCAGCTTACCGGGACAGGGGACATACGAGCAGTACTTC | CASSLPGQGTYEQYF
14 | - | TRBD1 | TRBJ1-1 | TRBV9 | TGTGCCAGCAGCGTTGGACAGGGAATCACTGAAGCTTTCTTT | CASSVGQGITEAFF
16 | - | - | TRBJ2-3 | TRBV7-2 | TGTGCCAGCAGCTTAGCGGGAACAGGGATCACAGATACGCAGTATTTT | CASSLAGTGITDTQYF
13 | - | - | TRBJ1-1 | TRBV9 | TGTGCCAGCAGCGTATTAGGGGTCACTGAAGCTTTCTTT | CASSVLGVTEAFF
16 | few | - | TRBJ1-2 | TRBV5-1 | TGCGCCAGCAGCTTGGATGGAGTCCCCCTTAACTATGGCTACACCTTC | CASSLDGVPLNYGYTF
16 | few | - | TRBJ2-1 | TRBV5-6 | TGTGCCAGCAGCTTTGGCCTCCGCGGGTCTTACAATGAGCAGTTCTTC | CASSFGLRGSYNEQFF
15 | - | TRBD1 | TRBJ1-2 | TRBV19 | TGTGCCAGTAGTCCACGGATGGACAGGTTTTATGGCTACACCTTC | CASSPRMDRFYGYTF
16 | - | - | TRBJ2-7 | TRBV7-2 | TGTGCCAGCAGCTTAGATGGCGCAGGACACCTGAGCGAGCAGTACTTC | CASSLDGAGHLSEQYF
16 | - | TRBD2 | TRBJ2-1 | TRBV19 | TGTGCCAGTAGGGCTAGCGGGGGGCCGGTCTACAATGAGCAGTTCTTC | CASRASGGPVYNEQFF
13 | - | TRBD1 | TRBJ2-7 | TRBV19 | TGTGCCACTGGACAGGGGGGACCCTACGAGCAGTACTTC | CATGQGGPYEQYF
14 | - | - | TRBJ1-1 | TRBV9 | TGTGCCAGCAGCGGATGGCCCGAGGGCACTGAAGCTTTCTTT | CASSGWPEGTEAFF
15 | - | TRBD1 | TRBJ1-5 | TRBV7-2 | TGTGCCAGCAGCCCACGGACAGGGCGGGGGCAGCCCCAGCATTTT | CASSPRTGRGQPQHF
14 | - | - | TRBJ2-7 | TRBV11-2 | TGTGCCAGCAGCTTACCAGGGCCCCCCTACGAGCAGTACTTC | CASSLPGPPYEQYF
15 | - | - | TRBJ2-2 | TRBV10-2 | TGCGCCAGCATCTCCCTCCAGGGCGGAACCGGGGAGCTGTTTTTT | CASISLQGGTGELFF
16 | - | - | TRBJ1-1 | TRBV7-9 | TGTGCCAGCAGCCCCTCGACGTCGGGTTTTAGCACTGAAGCTTTCTTT | CASSPSTSGFSTEAFF
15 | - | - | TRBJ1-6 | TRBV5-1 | TGCACCAGCAGCTTGGCCGGGTCGGCGGGTTCACCCCTCCACTTT | CTSSLAGSAGSPLHF
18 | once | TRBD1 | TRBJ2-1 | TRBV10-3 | TGTGCCATCAGTGAGTCCCCGGGGGCGGGACAGGGGGACAATGAGCAGTTCTTC | CAISESPGAGQGDNEQFF
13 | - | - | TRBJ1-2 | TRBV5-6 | TGTGCCAGCAGCTTTTTCCGTAACTATGGCTACACCTTC | CASSFFRNYGYTF
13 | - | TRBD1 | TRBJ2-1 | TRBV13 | TGTGCCAGCAGCCCCTGGACAGGCGGTGAGCAGTTCTTC | CASSPWTGGEQFF
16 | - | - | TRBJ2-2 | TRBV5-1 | TGCGCCAGCAGCTTTAGCCGCTGGGTTTCCCCCGGGGAGCTGTTTTTT | CASSFSRWVSPGELFF
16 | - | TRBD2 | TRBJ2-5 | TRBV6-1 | TGTGCCAGCAGTGAACGTCCAGCGGGGGCTCAAGAGACCCAGTACTTC | CASSERPAGAQETQYF
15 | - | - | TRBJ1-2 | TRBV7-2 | TGTGCCAGCAGCTTAGATCAGGGGAGAAATCGTGGCTACACCTTC | CASSLDQGRNRGYTF
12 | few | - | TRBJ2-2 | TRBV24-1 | TGTGCCACCAGTGCCAGCACCGGGGAGCTGTTTTTT | CATSASTGELFF
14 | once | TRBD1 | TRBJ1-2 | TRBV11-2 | TGTGCCAGCAGCTCCCCGGGACAGGGACTTGGCTACACCTTC | CASSSPGQGLGYTF
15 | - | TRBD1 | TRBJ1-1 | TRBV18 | TGTGCCAGCTCACCGAGAGGACAGGGACACACTGAAGCTTTCTTT | CASSPRGQGHTEAFF
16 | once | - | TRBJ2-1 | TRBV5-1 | TGCGCCAGCAGCAGTACCACAGTAAGCTCCTACAATGAGCAGTTCTTC | CASSSTTVSSYNEQFF
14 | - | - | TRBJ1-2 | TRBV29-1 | TGCAGCGTTGAGCGGCAGGGATACAATAATGGCTACACCTTC | CSVERQGYNNGYTF
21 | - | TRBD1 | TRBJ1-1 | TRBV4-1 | TGCGCCAGCAGCCAAGTATTTTCCCCGATAGGGGGCAGCTCGGGGAGCACTGAAGCTTTCTTT | CASSQVFSPIGGSSGSTEAFF
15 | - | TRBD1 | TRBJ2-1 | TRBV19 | TGTGCCAGTACTTTGGGACAGCAACTTTACAATGAGCAGTTCTTC | CASTLGQQLYNEQFF
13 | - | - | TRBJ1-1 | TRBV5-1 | TGCGCCAGTAGATCCGGGCCCCAGGGTGAAGCTTTCTTT | CASRSGPQGEAFF
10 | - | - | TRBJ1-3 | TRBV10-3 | TGTTGCGGGCGTGGAAACACCATATATTTT | CCGRGNTIYF
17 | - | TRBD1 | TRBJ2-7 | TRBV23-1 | TGCGCCAGCAGTCAATCCTCCCGGGACAGGGTTATAGACGAGCAGTACTTC | CASSQSSRDRVIDEQYF
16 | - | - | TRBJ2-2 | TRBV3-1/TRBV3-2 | TGTGCCAGCAGCGGAAGAACAGGAGTTAACACCGGGGAGCTGTTTTTT | CASSGRTGVNTGELFF
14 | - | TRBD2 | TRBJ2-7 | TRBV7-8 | TGTGCCAGCAGCTTGCGCGGGGGGGCCGGAGAGCAGTACTTC | CASSLRGGAGEQYF
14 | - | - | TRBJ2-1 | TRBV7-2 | TGTGCCAGCAGCTCGGACAGACGCAACAATGAGCAGTTCTTC | CASSSDRRNNEQFF
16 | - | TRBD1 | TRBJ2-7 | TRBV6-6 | TGTGCCAGCAGTAGTTATCTGGGACAGGAGACCTACGAGCAGTACTTC | CASSSYLGQETYEQYF
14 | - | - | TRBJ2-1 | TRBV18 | TGTGCCAGCTCAAGCGGATTTTCCTACAATGAGCAGTTCTTC | CASSSGFSYNEQFF